This T cell receptor beta chain appears in the sequencing data of a study of vaccination and CD4 T cells after COVID-19. This clonotype has more than one count but fewer than ten. The antigen remains unidentified. Trimming left V 5 bases short and J 4 bases short, with 18 bases between. CDR1 is DFQATT, CDR2 SNEGSKA, per germline (reference sequence). The CDR3 consists of 15 residues. Treatment indicated: 10-day PBMC culture with coronavirus spike peptide pools or control peptides (ViraFEST assay). Roughly 2.2 million PBMCs went into each well for culture with 8.5 to 10 IU/ml IL-2 and 7.5 to 10 ug/ml peptide pools. The Oncomine TCR Beta short-read assay sequenced DNA from cultured CD4+ T cells. TCRdb reprocessed the PCR reads via MiXCR and lists one record per CDR3 protein. The sample shows about 17,000 distinct CDR3 sequences, approximately 45% of them seen only once.

Here the sequenced sample was CD4+ T cells from blood, cultured in vitro, taken after SARS-CoV-2 vaccination. This clonotype was sampled from a human donor who had recovered from COVID-19. The V gene is TRBV20-1, the J gene TRBJ1-5, with D possibly matching TRBD1 (6 bases). CDR3 residues: CSAPELRDINQPQHF. CDR3 nucleotides: TGCAGTGCTCCCGAGCTTCGGGACATTAATCAGCCCCAGCATTTT.